This T cell receptor (beta chain) comes out of a study of T cell responses to AZD1222 COVID-19 vaccine. The study, taken as a whole, reports: Baseline seropositivity occurred in only six AZD1222 recipients. An increase in Spike-specific TCR breadth and depth was observed after two AZD1222 doses. Most donors were white British and more were female, and clonal diversity was possibly underestimated.

The V end was cut by 6 bases, the J end by 1 base, with 4 bases between. CDR3 length equals 12 residues. Repertoires were generated with immunoSEQ multiplex PCR, while TCRdb's copy carries only in-frame clones and drops some. The sample holds tens of thousands of clones, 88% seen once. Second-dose schedules of about 4 or about 12 weeks were combined. This clone has a handful of counts. The antigen is unknown. The clonotype originates from an adult who received the AZD1222 COVID-19 vaccine. The J gene is TRBJ1-5, the V gene TRBV12-3 or TRBV12-4; D not resolved. Here the sequenced sample was peripheral blood, taken 28 days after the second AZD1222 dose. This CDR3 reads CASRFSNQPQHF. The CDR3, as DNA: TGTGCCAGCAGATTCAGCAATCAGCCCCAGCATTTT.